This TCR beta chain came from a study of shared clonotypes between healthy human individuals. It was across several immunoSEQ plates that each subset's genomic DNA was evenly split. TCRdb's copy holds only in-frame clones and misses some; the assay was immunoSEQ multiplex PCR. Seen here are 1,500,000 or so clones, roughly 96% observed once, and the top ten hold about 1.2%. Worth noting for this clone: No antigen is known for it.

General study results and limits: Larger richness was generally estimated for naive than memory subsets. Shared clonotypes across all four donors exceeded non-shared ones in generation probability.

The sequencing input was naive CD4+ T cells sorted from blood. Subset: CD45RA+ positively selected. This receptor was taken from a man younger than 45 in good health.

The CDR3 is CASSSAYQGARGEKLFF. The DNA of the CDR3 is TGTGCCAGCAGCTCGGCCTACCAGGGGGCGAGAGGGGAAAAACTGTTTTTT. This rearrangement joins TRBV5-5 to TRBJ1-4; the match to TRBD1 covers 8 bases. The CDR3 sequence is 17 residues long. Germline V gives CDR1 SGHKS, CDR2 YYEKEE (reference sequence). V was pared by 3 bases and J by 8 bases, with 15 bases of the junction left unmatched.